This T cell receptor (beta chain) comes out of a study of cytomegalovirus exposure and HLA in healthy donors. Overall study results and limits: The authors judged a highly shared variant cluster likely a sequencing artifact.

The V end lost 4 bases, the J end lost 3 bases, and 9 bases lay between the germline ends. This CDR3 spans 13 amino acids. Germline CDR1 SGDLS, CDR2 YYNGEE. This clone was seen just once. Its antigen is currently unknown. The PCR ran on 60 Vbeta and 13 Jbeta primers. Here immunoSEQ multiplex PCR was the method, and the copy in TCRdb shows in-frame clones only, minus some. Here the sample spans some 120,000 clones, around 80% being singletons. While unrecorded immune exposures were likely, the donors were nominally healthy when sampled. The TCR originated in a female donor in good health and CMV-seronegative. V and J are TRBV9 and TRBJ2-3, with unresolved D. Sequencing was done on a sample of PBMCs. The CDR3 DNA follows: TGTGCCAGCAGCCTAGGAGTGACAGATACGCAGTATTTT. Protein: CASSLGVTDTQYF.